This TCR beta chain stems from a study of shared clonotypes between healthy human individuals. Between the trimmed V and J ends, which lost 5 bases and 0 bases, there was a span of 20 bases. This CDR3 contains 18 residues. The germline V gene encodes CDR1 LNHDA and CDR2 SQIVND (reference sequence). Notes on the study in general: A handful of donors held about 5% of naive CD4 clonotypes in common.

The test was conducted at deep level. Sequenced by immunoSEQ multiplex PCR; TCRdb stores in-frame clones only, minus some. Counted here are about 1,500,000 clones, 95% to 97% occurring once; the ten biggest clones make up approximately 1.2%. To note about this clone: Its antigen remains unknown.

The chain recombines TRBV19 with TRBJ1-3; possibly TRBD1 for D (5 bases). The sequenced material came from naive CD4+ T cells sorted from blood. Described subset: CD45RA+ positively selected. This clonotype originated in a man aged 25-45 years in good health. The CDR3 is CASSVLALEGDSGNTIYF. CDR3 nucleotides: TGTGCCAGTAGTGTCCTGGCCCTGGAAGGGGACTCTGGAAACACCATATATTTT. Looking up the rest from reference TRBV19 and TRBJ1-3 gives the full variable domain: DGGITQSPKYLFRKEGQNVTLSCEQNLNHDAMYWYRQDPGQGLRLIYYSQIVNDFQKGDIAEGYSVSREKKESFPLTVTSAQKNPTAFYLCASSVLALEGDSGNTIYFGEGSWLTVV.